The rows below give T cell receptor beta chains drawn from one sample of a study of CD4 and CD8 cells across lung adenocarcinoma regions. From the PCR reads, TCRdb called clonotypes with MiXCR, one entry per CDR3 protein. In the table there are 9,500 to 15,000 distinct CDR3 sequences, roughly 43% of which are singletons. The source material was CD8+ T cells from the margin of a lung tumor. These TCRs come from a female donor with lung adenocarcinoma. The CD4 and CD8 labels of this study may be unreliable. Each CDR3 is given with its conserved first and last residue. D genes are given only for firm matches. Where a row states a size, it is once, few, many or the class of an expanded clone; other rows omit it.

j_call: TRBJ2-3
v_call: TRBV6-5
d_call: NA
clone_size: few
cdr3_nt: TGTGCCAGCAGTTACTCGTTACAGTTTACAGATACGCAGTATTTT
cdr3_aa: CASSYSLQFTDTQYF

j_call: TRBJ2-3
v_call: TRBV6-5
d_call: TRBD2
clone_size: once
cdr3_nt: TGTGCCAGCGGATTCTCGGGGACTAGCGGCGATGAGCAGTATTTT
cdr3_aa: CASGFSGTSGDEQYF

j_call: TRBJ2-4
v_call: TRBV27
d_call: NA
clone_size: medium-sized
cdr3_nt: TGTGCCAGCAGATCGCACGGGGAGGAGGATCAGTACTTC
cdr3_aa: CASRSHGEEDQYF

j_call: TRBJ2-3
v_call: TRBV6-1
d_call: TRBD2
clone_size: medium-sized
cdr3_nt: TGTGCCAGCAGTGGACTAGCGGGGGGGCCAGATACGCAGTATTTT
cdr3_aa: CASSGLAGGPDTQYF

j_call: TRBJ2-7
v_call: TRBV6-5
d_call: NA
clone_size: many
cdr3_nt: TGTGCCAGCAGTTACAGGGGGGTCGACGAGCAGTACTTC
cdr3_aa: CASSYRGVDEQYF

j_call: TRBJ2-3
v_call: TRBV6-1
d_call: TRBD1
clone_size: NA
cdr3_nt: TGTGCCAGCAGTCGAAATTTCGAGGGGGCAGGGGCCAATGAGCAGTACTTT
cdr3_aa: CASSRNFEGAGANEQYF

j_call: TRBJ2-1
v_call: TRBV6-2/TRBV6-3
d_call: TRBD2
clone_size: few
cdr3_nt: TGTGCCAGCAGCCCTCCTCCTAGCGGAAATGAGCAGTTCTTC
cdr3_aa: CASSPPPSGNEQFF

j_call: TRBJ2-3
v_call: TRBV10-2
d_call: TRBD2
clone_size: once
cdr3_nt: TGCGCCAGCAGAGATCTAGCGGGGAGCAAAGAGACGCAGTACTTT
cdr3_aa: CASRDLAGSKETQYF

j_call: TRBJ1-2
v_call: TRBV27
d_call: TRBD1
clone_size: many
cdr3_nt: TGTGCCAGCAGACCGACAGGGGCAAGACATGGCTACACCTTC
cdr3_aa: CASRPTGARHGYTF

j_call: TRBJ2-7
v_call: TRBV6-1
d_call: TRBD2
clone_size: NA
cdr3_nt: TGTGCCAGCAGTGAAGCGCCCGGGGGGTGCAACAATGAGCAGTACTTC
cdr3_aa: CASSEAPGGCNNEQYF

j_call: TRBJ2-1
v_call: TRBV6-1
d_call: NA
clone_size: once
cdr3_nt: TGTGCCAGCAGTGAAGCGGGCAGTCTTCAGTTCTTC
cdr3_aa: CASSEAGSLQFF

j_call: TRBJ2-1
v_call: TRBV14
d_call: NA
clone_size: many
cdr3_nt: TGTGCCAGCAGCCAAGATCTCAATAATGAGCAGTTCTTC
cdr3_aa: CASSQDLNNEQFF

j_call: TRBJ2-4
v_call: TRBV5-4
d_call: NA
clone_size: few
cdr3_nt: TGTGCCAGCAGCTCCGGACAGCCTCCAGCCAAAAACATTCAGTACTTC
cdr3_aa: CASSSGQPPAKNIQYF

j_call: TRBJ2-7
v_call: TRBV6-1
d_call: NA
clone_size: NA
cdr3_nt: TGTGCCAGCAGTGGAACTAAAGGGTACGAGCAGTACTTC
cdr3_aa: CASSGTKGYEQYF

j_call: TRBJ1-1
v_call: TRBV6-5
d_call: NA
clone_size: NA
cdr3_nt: TGTGCCAGCAGTTCAGACAGACGAATACTGAACACTGAAGCTTTCTTT
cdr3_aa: CASSSDRRILNTEAFF

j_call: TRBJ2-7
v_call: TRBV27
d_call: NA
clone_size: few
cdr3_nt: TGTGCCAGCAGCCGGGCCCTGAGCCCCTACGAGCAGTACTTC
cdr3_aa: CASSRALSPYEQYF

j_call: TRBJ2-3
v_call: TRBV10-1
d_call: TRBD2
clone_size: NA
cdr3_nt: TGCGCCAGCACCCGGGAGGGCCTAAGAGGAGATACGCAGTATTTT
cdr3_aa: CASTREGLRGDTQYF

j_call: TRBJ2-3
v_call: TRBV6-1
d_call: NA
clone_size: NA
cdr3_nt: TGTGCCAGCAGTCCGAGGCGGTGGGCAAAAAACACGCAGTATTTC
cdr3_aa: CASSPRRWAKNTQYF

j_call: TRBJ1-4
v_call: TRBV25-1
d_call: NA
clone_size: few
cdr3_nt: TGTGCCAGCAGTGAATCCCGCTTGCCGACAGGAGATGCAACTAATGAAAAACTGTTTTTT
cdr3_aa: CASSESRLPTGDATNEKLFF

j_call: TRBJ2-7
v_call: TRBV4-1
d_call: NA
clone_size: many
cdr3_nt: TGCGCCAGCAGCCAAGTCGGGCAATACGAGCAGTACTTC
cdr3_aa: CASSQVGQYEQYF

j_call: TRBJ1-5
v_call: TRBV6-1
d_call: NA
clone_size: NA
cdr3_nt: TGTGCCAGCAGTGAAGCTTGGGGCCGGGGTGGCAATCAGCCCCAGCATTTT
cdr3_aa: CASSEAWGRGGNQPQHF

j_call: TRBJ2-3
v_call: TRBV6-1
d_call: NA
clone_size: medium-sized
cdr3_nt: TGTGCCAGCAGTGAATCTAGGGGCAATACGCAGTATTTT
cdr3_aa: CASSESRGNTQYF

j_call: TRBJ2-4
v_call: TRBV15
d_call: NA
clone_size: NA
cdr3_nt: TGTGCCACCAGCAGAACCAAGACACGCGCCAAAAACATTCAGTACTTC
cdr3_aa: CATSRTKTRAKNIQYF

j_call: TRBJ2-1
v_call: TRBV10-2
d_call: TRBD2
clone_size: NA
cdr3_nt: TGCGCCAGCAGGTCTAGCGGGGGTGAGTCCTACAATGAGCAGTTTTTC
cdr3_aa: CASRSSGGESYNEQFF

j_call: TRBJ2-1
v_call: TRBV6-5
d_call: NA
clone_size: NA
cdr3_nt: TGTGCCAGCGGATTCTCGGGGGCGAGCGGCGATGCGCAGTTCTTC
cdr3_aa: CASGFSGASGDAQFF

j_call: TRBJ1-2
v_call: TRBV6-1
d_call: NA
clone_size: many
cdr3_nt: TGTGCCAGCAGTATGACAGAGTTTACAGCTAACTATGGCTACACCTTC
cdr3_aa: CASSMTEFTANYGYTF

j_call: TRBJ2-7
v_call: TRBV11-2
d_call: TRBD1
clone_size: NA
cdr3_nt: TGTGCCAGCAGCTTGACAGGGGGATGGAATGTCTACGAGCAGTACTTC
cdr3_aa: CASSLTGGWNVYEQYF

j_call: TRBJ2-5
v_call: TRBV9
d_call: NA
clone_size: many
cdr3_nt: TGTGCCAGCAGCGACGGGGTTGGGGAGACCCAGTACTTC
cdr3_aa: CASSDGVGETQYF

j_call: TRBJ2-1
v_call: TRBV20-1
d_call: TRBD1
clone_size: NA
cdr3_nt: TGCAGTGCTGGACCCACGGACAGGGACTCCTACGAGCAGTTCTTC
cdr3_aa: CSAGPTDRDSYEQFF

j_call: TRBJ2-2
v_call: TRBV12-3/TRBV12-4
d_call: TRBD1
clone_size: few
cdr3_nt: TGTGCCAGCAGCCAAGCAGGGGGACCCGGGGAGCTGTTTTTT
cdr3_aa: CASSQAGGPGELFF

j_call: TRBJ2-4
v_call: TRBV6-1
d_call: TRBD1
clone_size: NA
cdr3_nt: TGTGCCAGCAGTCCCGGGACAGGTCCTAGCAAAGACATTCAGTACTTC
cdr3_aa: CASSPGTGPSKDIQYF

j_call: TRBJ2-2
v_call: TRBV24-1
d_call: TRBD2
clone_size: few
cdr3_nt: TGTGCCACCAGTGCCGACCTCGGGGGGACCACCGGGGAGCTGTTTTTT
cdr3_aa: CATSADLGGTTGELFF

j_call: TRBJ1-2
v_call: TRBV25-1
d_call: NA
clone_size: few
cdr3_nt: TGTGCCAGCAGTGGGAACAACTATGGCTACACCTTC
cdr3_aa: CASSGNNYGYTF

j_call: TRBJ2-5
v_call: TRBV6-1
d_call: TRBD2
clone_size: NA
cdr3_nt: TGTGCCAGCAGTGATTATGCTAGCGGGGGTCCAAAGATCCAGACCTTC
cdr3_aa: CASSDYASGGPKIQTF

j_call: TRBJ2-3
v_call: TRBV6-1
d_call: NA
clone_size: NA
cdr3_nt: TGTGCCAGCAGTGATTTGGAGAGCACAGATAAGCAGTACTTT
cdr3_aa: CASSDLESTDKQYF